One sample yielded the 21 T cell receptor beta chains listed below, sequenced in a study of blood T cell repertoires in COVID-19. The method was immunoSEQ multiplex PCR; TCRdb's version includes in-frame clones alone and lacks a portion of them. Here the sample spans around 41,000 clones, around 89% being singletons. The sequencing input was peripheral blood. The receptors shown here come from a human donor in a cohort sampled during active COVID-19.

The CDR3 bases are TGTGCCAGCAGCCGCCGGCGGGACGGCAACGAGCAGTACTTC. Residues: CASSRRRDGNEQYF. The V call is TRBV7-2, the J call TRBJ2-7; TRBD2 might be the D (6 bases). V lost 5 bases and J 5 bases, leaving 16 bases between the germline ends. The CDR3 loop spans 14 amino acids. CDR1 and CDR2 (germline): SGHTA, FQGNSA.

The chain has TRBV5-4 and TRBJ2-7; 13 bases agree with TRBD2. This CDR3 contains 15 residues. Germline values: CDR1 SGHNT, CDR2 YYREEE (reference sequence). V dropped 3 bases and J dropped 2; count of bases not matched to a gene: 2. CDR3 protein: CASSSGLAGAYEQYF. In nucleotides, the CDR3 is TGTGCCAGCAGCTCAGGACTAGCGGGAGCCTACGAGCAGTACTTC.

The chain links TRBV7-9 to TRBJ2-7, with 7 bases aligning to TRBD1. V was pared by 1 base and J by 5 bases, with 5 bases of the junction left unmatched. CDR1 and CDR2 from the germline V gene are SEHNR and FQNEAQ (reference sequence). The CDR3 covers 14 residues. The CDR3 is CASSLGATGDEQYF. The CDR3, as DNA: TGTGCCAGCAGCTTAGGGGCCACAGGGGACGAGCAGTACTTC.

The J gene is TRBJ2-2, the V gene TRBV4-1; TRBD2 agrees at 15 bases. V dropped 1 base and J dropped 6; count of bases not matched to a gene: 0. There are 16 residues in the CDR3. Germline V CDR1 and CDR2: MGHRA, YSYEKL. The DNA of the CDR3 is TGCGCCAGCAGCCAAGGGACTAGCGGGAGGGCCGGGGAGCTGTTTTTT. It translates to CASSQGTSGRAGELFF.

The genes are TRBV27 and TRBJ1-1; D is unresolved. V gave up 6 bases and J gave up 4 bases, with 15 bases separating them. In germline, CDR1 is MNHEY, CDR2 SMNVEV (reference sequence). The CDR3 spans 14 residues. The CDR3 DNA reads as TGTGCCAGCAGACCTACACAGAGCCGCACTGAAGCTTTCTTT. Encoded protein: CASRPTQSRTEAFF.

J is TRBJ2-1 and V is TRBV4-1; 16 bases match TRBD2. The CDR3 contains 21 residues. Germline CDR1 MGHRA, CDR2 YSYEKL. Trimming removed 1 base from V and 7 bases from J; junction bases left unmatched: 16. CDR3 residues: CASSQGRTVGLAGGPGNEQFF. CDR3 DNA sequence: TGCGCCAGCAGCCAAGGGAGGACGGTGGGACTAGCGGGAGGGCCGGGGAATGAGCAGTTCTTC.

This clone occurred a few times. CDR3 nucleotide sequence: TGCAGTGCTAGTATTGAGACGGGATATAATTCACCCCTCCACTTT. Protein sequence: CSASIETGYNSPLHF. V and J are TRBV20-1 and TRBJ1-6; D gene ambiguous. This CDR3 has 15 residues. The V end lost 3 bases, the J end lost 4 bases, and 13 bases lay between the germline ends. Germline assignment: CDR1 DFQATT and CDR2 SNEGSKA (reference sequence).

The rearrangement uses TRBV5-4 and TRBJ2-7; 8 nucleotides align to TRBD1. Germline trimming cut 2 bases from V and 6 bases from J; bases unmatched to any gene: 7. This CDR3 comprises 14 residues. Germline CDR1 reads SGHNT; CDR2 reads YYREEE (reference sequence). The DNA for the CDR3 is TGTGCCAGCAGCTTAATACAGGGGGACGGCGAGCAGTACTTC. This encodes CASSLIQGDGEQYF.

This clone was recorded only once. The chain links TRBV27 to TRBJ2-2; perhaps TRBD1 as D (6 bases). Germline V gene data show CDR1 as MNHEY and CDR2 as SMNVEV (reference sequence). Trimming cost V 2 bases and J 0 bases, with 16 bases left between them. The CDR3 extends over 18 amino acids. Here the CDR3 DNA reads TGTGCCAGCAGTTTAGGATCTGGGGGCCATTCGAACACCGGGGAGCTGTTTTTT. This translates into CASSLGSGGHSNTGELFF.

V gene TRBV28 combines with J gene TRBJ1-2; TRBD1 aligns across 7 bases. The CDR3 has 15 amino acids. Per the germline V gene, CDR1 is MDHEN and CDR2 is SYDVKM. The V and J ends lost 2 bases and 5 bases, in that order; junction bases with no gene match: 8. CDR3 nucleotides: TGTGCCAGCAGTTTAGTACAGGGGTGGTCTTATGGCTACACCTTC. Translation: CASSLVQGWSYGYTF.

The rearrangement uses TRBV9 and TRBJ1-2; tentative D call: TRBD1 (5 bases). The CDR3 spans 15 residues. V gave up 4 bases and J gave up 3 bases, with 16 bases separating them. CDR1 and CDR2 from the germline V gene are SGDLS and YYNGEE. CDR3 amino acids: CASSSRRGLDYGYTF. CDR3 nucleotide sequence: TGTGCCAGCAGCTCACGCCGGGGGTTAGACTATGGCTACACCTTC. The whole variable domain, filled in from reference TRBV9 and TRBJ1-2, reads DSGVTQTPKHLITATGQRVTLRCSPRSGDLSVYWYQQSLDQGLQFLIQYYNGEERAKGNILERFSAQQFPDLHSELNLSSLELGDSALYFCASSSRRGLDYGYTFGSGTRLTVV.

The V call is TRBV14, the J call TRBJ2-7; 13 bases agree with TRBD2. Germline CDR1 reads SGHDN; CDR2 reads FVKESK. The CDR3 extends over 16 amino acids. V shed 4 bases, J shed 4 bases, and the junction held 7 bases outside the gene matches. DNA for the CDR3: TGTGCCAGCAGCCCTCGGACTAGCGGGAGTTCATACGAGCAGTACTTC. Protein: CASSPRTSGSSYEQYF.

DNA of the CDR3: TGTGCCAGCAGCCCTAGGGGGATAAACGAGGGAAACATTCAGTACTTC. Protein sequence: CASSPRGINEGNIQYF. The chain couples TRBV21-1 to TRBJ2-4; the DNA was not compared with TRBD1, the D call given in the table. TRBV21-1 is given as a pseudogene. The CDR3 totals 16 residues.

V usage is TRBV27 and J usage is TRBJ1-2; D remains ambiguous. The V and J ends lost 5 bases and 2 bases respectively, with 9 bases between them. This CDR3 comprises 13 residues. From germline, CDR1 is MNHEY and CDR2 SMNVEV (reference sequence). The CDR3 spells CASSVASNYGYTF. The DNA of the CDR3 is TGTGCCAGCAGTGTAGCTTCCAACTATGGCTACACCTTC.

This clone was picked up one time. This chain connects TRBV5-3 to TRBJ1-4; D not resolved. TRBV5-3 is assigned to the ORF class and has an uncertain function. V was pared by 1 base and J by 7 bases, with 11 bases between. CDR3 size: 14 residues. The CDR3 DNA reads as TGTGCCAGAAGCTTGAAGTTGTATAGTGAAAAACTGTTTTTT. Its translation is CARSLKLYSEKLFF.

The chain is built from TRBV14 and TRBJ2-7; tentative D call: TRBD1 (5 bases). The CDR3 runs to 13 residues. V shed 4 bases and J shed 3 bases, with 10 bases lying between them. Per germline, CDR1 SGHDN and CDR2 FVKESK. CDR3 DNA sequence: TGTGCCAGCAGCCTGGGGCCTGTCTACGAGCAGTACTTC. Residues: CASSLGPVYEQYF.

J is TRBJ1-5 and V is TRBV19; 8 bases agree with TRBD1. The trim removed 6 bases at V and 6 bases at J, leaving 10 bases unmatched. The length of the CDR3 is 15 residues. The germline V gene encodes CDR1 LNHDA and CDR2 SQIVND (reference sequence). This CDR3 reads CASRNDRGESQPQHF. The CDR3 DNA follows: TGTGCCAGTAGGAACGACAGGGGCGAGAGTCAGCCCCAGCATTTT.

The chain has TRBV11-2 and TRBJ2-7; 14 nucleotides align to TRBD2. V trimming: 3 bases; J trimming: 3 bases; junction bases outside the gene matches: 10. This CDR3 has 18 residues. Germline V CDR1 and CDR2: SGHAT, FQNNGV. The CDR3 DNA sequence: TGTGCCAGCAGCTTCTTAGGACTAGCGGGAGGTGACTACTACGAGCAGTACTTC. Protein product: CASSFLGLAGGDYYEQYF.

The V gene is TRBV7-9, the J gene TRBJ2-1; the match to TRBD2 covers 8 bases. CDR1 is SEHNR, CDR2 FQNEAQ, per germline (reference sequence). CDR3 size: 15 residues. V gave up 5 bases and J gave up 5 bases; unmatched junction bases: 8. The CDR3 DNA is TGTGCCAGCAGCCCCCACAGCGGGAGTAACAATGAGCAGTTCTTC. Translation: CASSPHSGSNNEQFF.

V gene TRBV7-6 combines with J gene TRBJ2-7; no firm D call. The V end was cut by 0 bases, the J end by 3 bases, with 6 bases between. This CDR3 spans 13 amino acids. Germline V gene lookup returns CDR1 SGHVS and CDR2 FNYEAQ. In DNA form, the CDR3 reads TGTGCCAGCAGCTTAGCTGGCGGCTACGAGCAGTACTTC. Protein sequence: CASSLAGGYEQYF.

V gene TRBV28 combines with J gene TRBJ2-7, with 7 bases identical to TRBD2. Germline V gene sequence: CDR1 MDHEN, CDR2 SYDVKM. CDR3 length equals 14 residues. The junction had 9 bases not matched to a gene; V was cut back by 8 bases and J by 2 bases. The CDR3, as DNA: TGTGCCAGCGTAAGTAACGGGAGGACCTACGAGCAGTACTTC. This sequence encodes CASVSNGRTYEQYF.